The 17 T cell receptor beta chains reported below all come from one sample, sequenced in a study of OX40 agonist ivuxolimab in advanced cancers. Method: immunoSEQ multiplex PCR; TCRdb's copy keeps in-frame clones and lacks some. The table shows tens of thousands of clones, with around nine tenths occurring only once. Sequences were derived from CD4+ or CD8+ T cells sorted from blood, sampled in a trial of the OX40 agonist ivuxolimab. These receptors all come from an adult with an advanced solid tumor such as melanoma, head and neck, liver or kidney cancer.

The rearrangement joins TRBV27 to TRBJ2-7; 7 bases are shared with TRBD2. Germline V CDR1 and CDR2: MNHEY, SMNVEV (reference sequence). Germline trimming cut 0 bases from V and 6 bases from J; bases unmatched to any gene: 8. The CDR3 totals 15 residues. The CDR3: CASSLSPSGAGEQYF. Here the CDR3 DNA reads TGTGCCAGCAGTTTATCGCCTAGCGGCGCAGGCGAGCAGTACTTC.

The J gene is TRBJ1-6, the V gene TRBV18; D might be TRBD1 (6 bases). The germline V gene encodes CDR1 KGHSH and CDR2 LQKENI. The ends were cut back, 3 bases at V and 9 bases at J, with 24 bases in the middle. The CDR3 has 18 amino acids. This CDR3 is CASSPLDPTGTIGSPLHF. The CDR3 bases are TGTGCCAGCTCACCGTTGGACCCCACAGGGACAATCGGTTCACCCCTCCACTTT.

The chain has TRBV5-6 and TRBJ2-7, with D perhaps matching TRBD1 (6 bases). Per the germline V gene, CDR1 is SGHDT and CDR2 is YYEEEE. The CDR3 sequence is 14 residues long. With 0 bases removed from V and 3 bases from J, the gap between germline ends came to 10 bases. CDR3 nucleotides: TGTGCCAGCAGCTTGGGAATAGGGGGCTACGAGCAGTACTTC. Amino acids: CASSLGIGGYEQYF.

This chain joins TRBV5-4 and TRBJ2-1, with 10 bases lining up with TRBD1. The CDR3 has 15 amino acids. V trimming: 1 base; J trimming: 15 bases; junction bases outside the gene matches: 13. Germline V gives CDR1 SGHNT, CDR2 YYREEE (reference sequence). CDR3 coding DNA: TGTGCCAGCAGCTTGCCTCGGGACAGGGGATCTGACTGGTTCTTC. Translating it yields CASSLPRDRGSDWFF.

This rearrangement joins TRBV6-5 to TRBJ2-7; tentatively, D is TRBD1 or TRBD2 (7 bases each). From germline, CDR1 is MNHEY and CDR2 SVGAGI. The V and J ends lost 0 bases and 5 bases respectively, with 17 bases between them. CDR3 length: 16 amino acids. Written as DNA, the CDR3 is TGTGCCAGCAGTTACTCGAGAGGACAGGCGGGGGACGAGCAGTACTTC. It translates to CASSYSRGQAGDEQYF.

The rearrangement joins TRBV6-5 to TRBJ1-3, with D hard to call. Germline values: CDR1 MNHEY, CDR2 SVGAGI. The CDR3 runs 11 residues. V was clipped by 6 bases and J by 8 bases, with 8 bases between them. CDR3 DNA: TGTGCCAGCAGCTCACAGTACACCATATATTTT. Protein sequence: CASSSQYTIYF.

The V and J genes are TRBV10-3 and TRBJ1-2, with 8 bases fitting TRBD1. Per the germline V gene, CDR1 is ENHRY and CDR2 is SYGVKD. J gave up 6 bases and V 11 bases, and 8 bases lay outside the gene matches. The CDR3 runs to 12 residues. CDR3 nucleotides: TGTGCCTCAGTAACCAGGGGGCATGGCTACACCTTC. This codes for CASVTRGHGYTF.

The chain carries TRBV7-7 and TRBJ1-4, with TRBD1 matching 9 bases. This CDR3 has 14 residues. Germline V gene lookup returns CDR1 SSHAT and CDR2 FNYEAQ (reference sequence). The CDR3 sequence: CASGSGTGTEKLFF. The CDR3 region has the DNA TGTGCTAGCGGGAGTGGGACAGGGACTGAAAAACTGTTTTTT.

This clone appeared once. The chain couples TRBV7-6 to TRBJ2-1; 16 bases map to TRBD2. The CDR3 is made up of 18 amino acids. J was trimmed by 4 bases and V by 4 bases; bases with no gene match: 7. Looked up from germline, CDR1 is SGHVS and CDR2 is FNYEAQ. The DNA of the CDR3 is TGTGCCAGCAGCTCGACCGGGACTAGCGGGGGGGTGTACAATGAGCAGTTCTTC. This codes for CASSSTGTSGGVYNEQFF.

CDR3 in DNA: TGCGCCAGCGGACAGGACACTGAAGCTTTCTTT. Translation: CASGQDTEAFF. This chain connects TRBV5-1 to TRBJ1-1, with 7 nucleotides matching TRBD1. Germline-derived CDR1 and CDR2 are SGHRS and YFSETQ. The CDR3 consists of 11 residues. Trimming at V came to 7 bases and at J to 3 bases, leaving 0 bases not matched to a gene.

This clone was seen just once. The chain recombines TRBV6-5 with TRBJ1-2; TRBD1 is a possible D gene (5 bases). CDR3 length equals 14 residues. CDR1 and CDR2 (germline): MNHEY, SVGAGI. The V gene lost 7 bases and the J gene lost 4 bases, with 16 bases spanning the gap. The CDR3 loop is CASTAPGRPYGYTF. The CDR3 bases are TGTGCCAGCACCGCTCCGGGGCGTCCCTATGGCTACACCTTC.

The rearrangement joins TRBV28 to TRBJ1-5, with unresolved D. CDR1 is MDHEN, CDR2 SYDVKM, per germline. This CDR3 has 15 amino acids. Trimming removed 5 bases at V and 6 bases at J, with 17 bases between. For the CDR3, the DNA is TGTGCCAGCAGTGTAACCTTAGGGCTAGGTCAGCCCCAGCATTTT. Translating it yields CASSVTLGLGQPQHF.

The rearrangement links TRBV2 to TRBJ2-7; D gene uncertain. The CDR3 spans 11 residues. V was clipped by 7 bases and J by 0 bases, with 4 bases between them. The germline V gene has CDR1 SNHLY and CDR2 FYNNEI. The CDR3 region is CASKRSYEQYF. The CDR3 DNA reads TGTGCCAGCAAACGCTCCTACGAGCAGTACTTC.

The chain couples TRBV6-5 to TRBJ2-5; the match to TRBD2 covers 10 bases. The CDR3 is made up of 15 amino acids. Germline V gives CDR1 MNHEY, CDR2 SVGAGI. V lost 8 bases to trimming and J lost 5 bases; unmatched junction nucleotides: 11. CDR3 nucleotide sequence: TGTGCCAGCGGAGGGAGCGGGGGGGCCGCGGAGACCCAGTACTTC. This codes for CASGGSGGAAETQYF.

The chain links TRBV4-1 to TRBJ2-2, with 13 bases matching TRBD2. Per the germline V gene, CDR1 is MGHRA and CDR2 is YSYEKL. The CDR3 sequence is 17 residues long. V shed 5 bases and J 7 bases; nucleotides not matched to a gene: 10. CDR3 region: CASSFPGLAGVVGELFF. In DNA form, the CDR3 reads TGCGCCAGCAGCTTCCCCGGACTAGCGGGAGTGGTCGGGGAGCTGTTTTTT.

The V call is TRBV15, the J call TRBJ1-5; tentatively, D is TRBD1 (5 bases). The V end was cut by 0 bases, the J end by 0 bases, with 9 bases between. Germline CDR1 LNHNV, CDR2 YYDKDF (reference sequence). The length of the CDR3 is 16 residues. The CDR3 DNA follows: TGTGCCACCAGCAGAGATGGGGGGGATAGCAATCAGCCCCAGCATTTT. The encoded protein is CATSRDGGDSNQPQHF. Full variable domain (remainder filled in from reference TRBV15 and TRBJ1-5): DAMVIQNPRYQVTQFGKPVTLSCSQTLNHNVMYWYQQKSSQAPKLLFHYYDKDFNNEADTPDNFQSRRPNTSFCFLDIRSPGLGDTAMYLCATSRDGGDSNQPQHFGDGTRLSIL.

V gene TRBV7-8 combines with J gene TRBJ1-4; no firm D call. The CDR3 spans 14 residues. The germline gives CDR1 SGHVS, CDR2 FQNEAQ. Trimming stripped 1 base from V and 10 bases from J, with 13 bases between. CDR3 sequence (DNA): TGTGCCAGCAGCTTAGAGACGGACCCGGCAAAACTGTTTTTT. Protein sequence: CASSLETDPAKLFF.